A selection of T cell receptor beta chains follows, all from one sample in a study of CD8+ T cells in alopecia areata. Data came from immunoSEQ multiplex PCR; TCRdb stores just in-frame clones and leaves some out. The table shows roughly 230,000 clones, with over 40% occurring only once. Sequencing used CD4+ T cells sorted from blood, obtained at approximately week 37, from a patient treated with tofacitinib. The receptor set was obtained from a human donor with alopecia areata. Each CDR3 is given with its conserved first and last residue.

CDR3: CSVTGPAGSTDTQYF
V: TRBV29-1

CDR3: CSVSGTVVGMNTEAFF
V: TRBV29-1

CDR3: CASSLASVDTQYF
V: TRBV7-8

CDR3: CASSRDPHNEQFF
V: TRBV7-2

CDR3: CATSRGQGGDGYTF
V: TRBV15

CDR3: CSVESRRQGRVTDTQYF
V: TRBV29-1

CDR3: CASSSGQMNTEAFF
V: TRBV27

CDR3: CASSQDLGTSGSFVTQYF
V: TRBV4-1

CDR3: CSASAGYEQYF
V: TRBV20-1

CDR3: CSATVGDTQYF
V: TRBV20-1

CDR3: CAIRPGITDTQYF
V: TRBV10-3

CDR3: CAWSAGAREKLFF
V: TRBV30

CDR3: CSAQIDRLNTEAFF
V: TRBV29-1

CDR3: CASSGRHKSAEAFF
V: TRBV6-5

CDR3: CASSVAARPNEQFF
V: TRBV9

CDR3: CASSQVPGNSYEPQHF
V: TRBV4-1

CDR3: CASSQRQPSSSYEQFF
V: TRBV7-9

CDR3: CASSSAGLPYEQYF
V: TRBV5-1

CDR3: CASSLGDTQYF
V: TRBV5-6

CDR3: CASSQTQGAYEQYF
V: TRBV4-1

CDR3: CASSTGTGFDEQYF
V: TRBV27

CDR3: CASSPSRAAGVWQNIQYF
V: TRBV14

CDR3: CASSVGDRAGTGELFF
V: TRBV9

CDR3: CAWSGGWQDGFF
V: TRBV30

CDR3: CACRAPYEQYF
V: TRBV30

CDR3: CASSSGVQINEKLFF
V: TRBV25-1

CDR3: CATAAGNSGANVLTF
V: TRBV15

CDR3: CASSSLGGLREKLFF
V: TRBV28

CDR3: CASSFLGTARNTGELFF
V: TRBV7-8

CDR3: CAWSSGRSNTGELFF
V: TRBV30

CDR3: CAWSWGPDKADYTF
V: TRBV30

CDR3: CASRRDREHYGYTF
V: TRBV2

CDR3: CASSSSASGEKLFF
V: TRBV5-1

CDR3: CASSLDGSRSNEQFF
V: TRBV2

CDR3: CASSLDREAFF
V: TRBV5-6

CDR3: CASSPTPGLAAGEQYF
V: TRBV18

CDR3: CASSLPGTGSYGYTF
V: TRBV28

CDR3: CASSLAAGVYNEQFF
V: TRBV5-1

CDR3: CAISESPTGTAPREQYF
V: TRBV10-3

CDR3: CSVGTDTIYF
V: TRBV29-1

CDR3: CASSYNEGYQPQHF
V: TRBV6-6

CDR3: CASGPGQGSQPQHF
V: TRBV9

CDR3: CASSSSGGAPLSGANVLTF
V: TRBV28

CDR3: CASSLRGQVTDTQYF
V: TRBV27

CDR3: CASSNGGRDNEQFF
V: TRBV5-4

CDR3: CASSGETGALAKNIQYF
V: TRBV2

CDR3: CASGEGEVLAKNIQYF
V: TRBV28

CDR3: CASSPDGRATEAFF
V: TRBV7-2

CDR3: CATSRGGQGVNQPQHF
V: TRBV15

CDR3: CASSSYAGGRGYTF
V: TRBV6-5

CDR3: CASSRGQMETQYF
V: TRBV7-2

CDR3: CASSRKETQYF
V: TRBV6-6

CDR3: CASSQGTRQETQYF
V: TRBV4-2

CDR3: CASSLVANEQFF
V: TRBV5-6

CDR3: CASSAFVAGLTDTQYF
V: TRBV5-6

CDR3: CASSAGAVGHTIYF
V: TRBV28

CDR3: CASSYSFRNYGYTF
V: TRBV6-5

CDR3: CASSVRGRAGELFF
V: TRBV9

CDR3: CATSRDLFTEAFF
V: TRBV15

CDR3: CASQGGHEQFF
V: TRBV30